This TCR beta chain was observed in a study of cytomegalovirus exposure and HLA in healthy donors. Study-level results: Later, an analysis found that common viral pathogens appeared to be linked with several of the most significant clusters.

PCR employed 60 Vbeta and 13 Jbeta primers. TCRdb keeps only in-frame clones here, not all; method: immunoSEQ multiplex PCR. In the table there are about 160,000 clones, over 75% of which are singletons. About this clone itself: Its antigen is as yet unknown.

Trimming cost V 1 base and J 4 bases, with 7 bases left between them. The CDR3 covers 14 residues. Germline CDR1 and CDR2: LNHNV and YYDKDF (reference sequence). The source material was PBMCs. This chain uses TRBV15 with TRBJ1-4; no definite D call. The sequence was collected from a woman aged 18-29 years in good health and CMV-seronegative. CDR3 sequence: CATSRGAGNEKLFF. DNA for the CDR3: TGTGCCACCAGCAGAGGAGCGGGTAATGAAAAACTGTTTTTT.